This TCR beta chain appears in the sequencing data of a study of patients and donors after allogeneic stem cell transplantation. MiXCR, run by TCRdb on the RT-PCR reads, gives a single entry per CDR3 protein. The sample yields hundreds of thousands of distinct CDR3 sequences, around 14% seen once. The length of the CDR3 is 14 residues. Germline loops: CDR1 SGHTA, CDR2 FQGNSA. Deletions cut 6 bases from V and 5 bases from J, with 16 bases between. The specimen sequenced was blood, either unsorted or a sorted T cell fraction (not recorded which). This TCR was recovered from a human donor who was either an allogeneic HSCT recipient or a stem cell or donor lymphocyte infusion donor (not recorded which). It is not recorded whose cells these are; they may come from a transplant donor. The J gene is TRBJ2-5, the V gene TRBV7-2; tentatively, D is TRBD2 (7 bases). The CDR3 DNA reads TGTGCCAGCAGACCACGGGGGGCGTGGGAGACCCAGTACTTC. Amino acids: CASRPRGAWETQYF.